This is a list of T cell receptor beta chains from one sample in a study of blood T cell repertoires in COVID-19. Sequencing was performed with immunoSEQ multiplex PCR; in TCRdb, only in-frame clones are kept and a portion is missing. This table has 100,000 or so clones, about four fifths appearing once. The source material was peripheral blood. The receptors were sampled from a human donor in a cohort sampled during active COVID-19. The CDR3 runs from the conserved cysteine through the conserved F or W. A D gene is named only where the DNA matches it firmly. Not every row has a clone size; where given, it reads once, few, many or a size class.

many	TRBV6-6	TRBJ2-2	.	TGTGCCAGCAGTTACTCGTATCAGGTGCTGACCGGGGAGCTGTTTTTT	CASSYSYQVLTGELFF
few	TRBV20-1	TRBJ1-1	.	TGCAGTGCTTTCCCGGGAGCGAAGGCTTTCTTT	CSAFPGAKAFF
.	TRBV7-9	TRBJ1-1	.	TGTGCCAGCAGCTTAACTCCCTCTCCTGAAGCTTTCTTT	CASSLTPSPEAFF
.	TRBV24-1	TRBJ2-1	TRBD2	TGTGCCACCAGTGATTTGCCTAGCGGGAATGAGCAGTTCTTC	CATSDLPSGNEQFF
once	TRBV15	TRBJ1-1	TRBD1	TGTGCCACCAGCACCTACCCGGGACAGGGGGGGGAAGCTTTCTTT	CATSTYPGQGGEAFF
.	TRBV12-3/TRBV12-4	TRBJ1-2	.	TGTGCCAGCACCCTGGAGGCAGGTGGCTACACCTTC	CASTLEAGGYTF
.	TRBV7-3	TRBJ2-7	.	TGTGCCAGCAGCTTAACGGGGTCAGGAGGCTACGAGCAGTACTTC	CASSLTGSGGYEQYF
.	TRBV11-2	TRBJ2-1	TRBD2	TGTGCCAGCAGCGGGACTAGCGGAGACAATGAGCAGTTCTTC	CASSGTSGDNEQFF
.	TRBV18	TRBJ1-5	.	TGTGCCAGCTCACCGGTTTTTTTGAGACTCAACAATCAGCCCCAGCATTTT	CASSPVFLRLNNQPQHF
.	TRBV11-3	TRBJ2-5	.	TGTGCCAGCAGCTTGGGGAGCCAAGAGACCCAGTACTTC	CASSLGSQETQYF
.	TRBV30	TRBJ1-5	.	TGTGCCTGGAGTAGGGGGAATCAGCCCCAGCATTTT	CAWSRGNQPQHF
.	TRBV5-1	TRBJ2-5	TRBD2	TGCGCCAGCAGCTTGGAACTAGCGGGAAAAGAGACCCAGTACTTC	CASSLELAGKETQYF
.	TRBV5-3	TRBJ2-7	TRBD2	TGTGCCAGAAGCCTTGACCGGACTAGCGGGAACTACGAGCAGTACTTC	CARSLDRTSGNYEQYF
.	TRBV19	TRBJ2-7	.	TGTGCCAGTAGTATGGAGCTTACGAGGAGGGTTCCCTACGAGCAGTACTTC	CASSMELTRRVPYEQYF
.	TRBV5-1	TRBJ2-3	.	TGCGCCAGCAGGGACACGGCCGGAGGCACAGATACGCAGTATTTT	CASRDTAGGTDTQYF
.	TRBV7-9	TRBJ2-7	.	TGTGCCAGCAGAGGAGGAGGGAACGAGCAGTACTTC	CASRGGGNEQYF
.	TRBV3-1/TRBV3-2	TRBJ2-2	.	TGTGCCAGCAGCCAAGATACTTCGAACACCGGGGAGCTGTTTTTT	CASSQDTSNTGELFF
.	TRBV7-9	TRBJ2-2	.	TGTGCCAGCAGCCTAACGAACACCGGGGAGCTGTTTTTT	CASSLTNTGELFF
.	TRBV7-9	TRBJ2-5	.	TGTGCCAGCAGTCCTATCCCGGAGAGAGCCCAAGAGACCCAGTACTTC	CASSPIPERAQETQYF
.	TRBV5-1	TRBJ2-1	.	TGCGCCAGCAGCGCGCGGGTGGGATCCTACAATGAGCAGTTCTTC	CASSARVGSYNEQFF
.	TRBV2	TRBJ2-5	TRBD1	TGTGCCAGCAGTGAAGGGACAGGGGGCCGAGAGACCCAGTACTTC	CASSEGTGGRETQYF
.	TRBV7-2	TRBJ2-3	TRBD2	TGTGCCAGCAGCTTAGCTAGCGGGAGGGTGGGCACAGATACGCAGTATTTT	CASSLASGRVGTDTQYF
few	TRBV12-3/TRBV12-4	TRBJ1-1	.	TGTGCCAGCAGTTTTGACAAGCACACTGAAGCTTTCTTT	CASSFDKHTEAFF
.	TRBV6-6	TRBJ2-5	TRBD1	TGTGCCAGCCGGGACAGGAGCAAAGAGACCCAGTACTTC	CASRDRSKETQYF
.	TRBV10-1	TRBJ2-7	.	TGCGCCAGCAGTGAGATGCAGGGCGAGCAGTACTTC	CASSEMQGEQYF
.	TRBV3-1/TRBV3-2	TRBJ2-2	.	TGTGCCAGCAGCCAAGGGGGGGTTGAGGCGCGTCATGCCGGGGAGCTGTTTTTT	CASSQGGVEARHAGELFF